Sequencing of this T cell receptor beta chain was carried out in a study of Tregs in tolerant kidney transplant recipients. Study-level results: In tolerant patients, donor-specific Tregs outgrew total Tregs, suggesting antigen-driven expansion. No direct test of biological reproducibility was done here. Findings come from small patient numbers and require larger validation.

This CDR3 comprises 18 residues. Germline V lookup: CDR1 LGHNA, CDR2 YSLEER. The J segment lost 7 bases and the V segment lost 0 bases, leaving 11 bases of the junction unmatched. With respect to this clone: What it binds is not known.

Mixed chimerism was transient after nonmyeloablative marrow transplants from related graft donors. Unstimulated regulatory T cells (CD4+CD25+CD127-), CD4+CD25- non-regulatory cells, CD4 and CD8 cells were FACS-sorted from thawed PBMCs. Repertoires were generated with immunoSEQ multiplex PCR, while TCRdb's copy carries only in-frame clones and drops some. Among 40,000 to 50,000 clones listed, over 85% were seen once. The specimen comprised CD8+ T cells from blood (PBMCs), sampled 12 months after the transplant. The clonotype originates from a human patient who received a combined kidney and bone marrow transplant. Some T cells may trace back to the graft donor. This chain connects TRBV4-3 to TRBJ2-2; the match to TRBD2 covers 10 bases. The CDR3 DNA reads as TGCGCCAGCAGCCAAGATCGATTCCTAGCGGGAGAGGGCGGGGAGCTGTTTTTT. Translated, it gives CASSQDRFLAGEGGELFF.